This T cell receptor beta chain was obtained from a study of hypomethylating agent response in myelodysplastic syndrome. The study's findings and limits: Responders gained more novel clonotypes; non-responders had more contracted clonotypes after treatment. Richness, rarefaction diversity and clonality did not change significantly after hypomethylating treatment.

TCRdb's copy holds only in-frame clones and misses some; the assay was immunoSEQ multiplex PCR. The sample shows over 4,000 clones, about 86% of them seen only once. CDR1 MGHRA and CDR2 YSYEKL come from the germline V gene. V was clipped by 0 bases and J by 9 bases; unmatched bases: 9. The CDR3 runs to 16 residues. Points on this clone: Its target is unknown.

This clonotype originated in a human donor with myelodysplastic syndrome. V usage is TRBV4-1 and J usage is TRBJ2-2; TRBD2 matches 8 bases. The source was bone marrow, collected before or after starting hypomethylating agent treatment for myelodysplastic syndrome (not recorded which). CDR3: CASSQESGGVRRELFF. The CDR3 DNA reads as TGCGCCAGCAGCCAAGAATCGGGGGGGGTTCGGCGGGAGCTGTTTTTT.